The source of this TCR beta chain is a study of T cell responses to AZD1222 COVID-19 vaccine (dated by TCRdb to about 2021). A note on the overall study: Because spike-specific TCR depth and breadth did not differ between the two schedules, AZD1222 recipients who got a second dose at roughly 4 weeks were pooled with those who got a second dose at roughly 12 weeks. TCR sequencing was performed for 230 to 250 trial participants, of whom around 200 were given two doses of AZD1222 and around 26 were given two doses of MenACWY control vaccine. Trial participants were enrolled by age into subgroups of 18-55, 56-69 and 70-plus years, and around 150, 28 and 57 TCR-sequenced participants, respectively, were included in these subgroups. Results and caveats for the whole study, not just this receptor: Reportedly, almost half of the unique spike-specific TCRs recognized epitopes lying outside the regions that are mutated in the B.1.351 and B.1.1.7 variants. Participants were mostly white British and included more females than males, and it was suggested by the authors that clonal diversity may have been underestimated. Because no samples from the day 14 peak response were available, repertoires could be characterized only after the peak T cell response. Only a handful of AZD1222 recipients were SARS-CoV-2 seropositive at baseline, limiting conclusions about previously exposed vaccinees. A significant rise in spike-specific TCR breadth and depth was observed after two AZD1222 doses relative to day 0 and relative to MenACWY recipients. The 56-69-year group was small, and its depth increase did not reach significance, likely because of low power. Vaccine-associated CD4 TCRs spanned the whole spike protein, with dominant responses in regions 160-218 and 743-854.

Sample time point, as interpreted from the label and publication: baseline before first vaccination. Samples from vaccinated people were obtained from the UK trials COV001 and COV002, which included a single-blind randomized controlled phase 2/3 trial of AZD1222 (ChAdOx1 nCoV-19) in healthy adults. Trial participant PBMC samples were collected at day 0 and day 28 after the second dose for TCRbeta chain sequencing. The CDR3 regions of human TCRbeta chains were subjected to immunosequencing. The published analysis was carried out like this. Repertoire TCRs were matched against a reference library of SARS-CoV-2-specific TCRs generated with the MIRA antigen-specificity platform. Breadth meant the fraction of unique TCRs that were SARS-CoV-2-associated, whereas depth meant the fraction of total T cells that were SARS-CoV-2-associated. Each spike-specific TCR was assigned to its reactive spike region and to a CD4 or CD8 class using the MIRA data. Log10-transformed breadth and depth values were compared by one-way ANOVA with Sidak's multiple comparisons tests. The source is immuneACCESS, and TCRdb retained only in-frame sequences with V and J called. Part of the clones is not carried over; for the studies checked, unresolved V genes explain less than half of this, and the remainder is unexplained. D and trimming were read from the DNA, whereas the V and J calls and clone size are those reported in that table. The sample yields some 170,000 clones; 93% were counted once. The leading ten clones occupy roughly 0.9% of the sample.

Trimmed from V: 5 bases; trimmed from J: 7 bases; junction bases lacking a gene match: 6. CDR3 length: 14 amino acids, cysteine to phenylalanine. The DNA shown is the 42-base CDR3, in frame from base 1. Sequences SGHRS (CDR1) and YFSETQ (CDR2) are obtained from the germline V gene. With respect to this clone: Which antigen it targets is not known. Per-nucleotide qualities are absent, and no much larger clonotype sits a single base away.

The TCR originated in an adult in good health. The chain is made from TRBV5-1 and TRBJ1-4; TRBD1 agrees with 9 junctional bases. The specimen was peripheral blood, collected on day 0 of AZD1222 vaccination. The CDR3 region reads CASSSGTGSEKLFF. The DNA sequence follows: TGCGCCAGCAGTTCCGGGACAGGGAGTGAAAAACTGTTTTTT.